This T cell receptor (beta chain) was profiled in a study of T cell changes during pregnancy in multiple sclerosis. Germline CDR1 reads MGHRA; CDR2 reads YSYEKL. Between the trimmed V and J ends, which lost 1 base and 0 bases, there was a span of 6 bases. The CDR3 sequence is 15 residues long. TCRdb keeps only in-frame clones here, not all; method: immunoSEQ multiplex PCR. Of 130,000 or so clones listed, about 95% are singletons. V usage is TRBV4-1 and J usage is TRBJ1-4; D ambiguous. The sequence was obtained from a female donor with multiple sclerosis, enrolled in a pregnancy study. Here the sequenced sample was peripheral blood, taken after pregnancy. The CDR3 region is CASSQGRATNEKLFF. The CDR3, as DNA: TGCGCCAGCAGCCAAGGGCGGGCAACTAATGAAAAACTGTTTTTT.